One sample yielded the 10 T cell receptor beta chains listed below, sequenced in a study of cytomegalovirus exposure and HLA in healthy donors (dated by TCRdb to the late 2010s). Library preparation was by the immunoSEQ multiplex PCR assay. A mixture of 60 forward primers for TCR Vbeta segments and 13 reverse primers for TCR Jbeta segments was used in the multiplex PCR. TCRdb carries this immuneACCESS record with in-frame sequences only. Its versions omit some clonotypes, under half of them owing to an unresolved V gene in the studies checked, with the rest unexplained. The sample profile shows about 110,000 clones; less than 85% of them were found once. 12% to 15% of the sample lies in the top ten. Sequenced: PBMCs. Every receptor here comes from a woman between 40 and 55 years old in good health and CMV-seropositive.

CDR3 region: CASSEWGLAGVVGQFF. Here the CDR3 DNA reads TGTGCCAGCAGTGAATGGGGACTAGCGGGGGTCGTAGGGCAGTTCTTC. The chain uses TRBV6-1 and TRBJ2-1; TRBD2 agrees at 14 bases. V was clipped by 2 bases and J by 12 bases; unmatched bases: 9. This CDR3 is built from 16 residues. Germline-derived CDR1 and CDR2 are MNHNS and SASEGT.

This clone was observed a few times. The chain joins TRBV7-2 to TRBJ2-5, with 8 bases lining up with TRBD2. Per the germline V gene, CDR1 is SGHTA and CDR2 is FQGNSA. Germline trimming cut 5 bases from V and 5 bases from J; bases unmatched to any gene: 7. CDR3 size: 14 residues. The CDR3 nucleotides are TGTGCCAGCAGCCTTCGGACTAGCAAGGAGACCCAGTACTTC. Translated: CASSLRTSKETQYF.

V is TRBV5-1 and J is TRBJ2-3; 9 nucleotides align to TRBD1. This CDR3 is 14 amino acids long. CDR1 is SGHRS and CDR2 is YFSETQ in the germline V gene. The ends lost 7 bases at V and 3 bases at J; junction bases unmatched: 6. The CDR3 nucleotides read TGCGCCAGCTCCGGGACAGGGACTACAGATACGCAGTATTTT. This codes for CASSGTGTTDTQYF.

V and J are TRBV13 and TRBJ2-7; 7 bases match TRBD1. The CDR3 length is 15 residues. Losses at the gene ends were 6 bases for V and 0 bases for J; bases not matched to a gene: 8. Germline V gene data show CDR1 as PRHDT and CDR2 as FYEKMQ (reference sequence). In DNA, the CDR3 is TGTGCCAGCAGGGAGGAACAGGGGCCCTCCTACGAGCAGTACTTC. It yields the protein CASREEQGPSYEQYF.

The V call is TRBV10-3, the J call TRBJ2-1, with 9 bases matching TRBD2. The CDR3 extends over 13 amino acids. Germline CDR1 ENHRY, CDR2 SYGVKD. V dropped 8 bases and J dropped 13; count of bases not matched to a gene: 12. The CDR3 DNA reads TGTGCCATCGGAGCTAGCGGGGTTACGGGTCAGTTCTTC. Residues: CAIGASGVTGQFF.

This clone was counted between two and nine times. The chain recombines TRBV18 with TRBJ1-1, with no clear D. With 1 base removed from V and 0 bases from J, the gap between germline ends came to 3 bases. CDR3 length: 13 amino acids. CDR1 KGHSH and CDR2 LQKENI come from the germline V gene. CDR3 amino acids: CASSPLVNTEAFF. The DNA of the CDR3 is TGTGCCAGCTCACCACTCGTGAACACTGAAGCTTTCTTT.

The chain is built from TRBV18 and TRBJ1-2, with D possibly being TRBD1 (5 bases). Per the germline V gene, CDR1 is KGHSH and CDR2 is LQKENI. Trimming took 3 bases from V and 4 from J, leaving 15 bases between them. The CDR3 sequence is 15 residues long. CDR3 amino acids: CASSPPGGVSYGYTF. The CDR3 DNA reads TGTGCCAGCTCACCCCCGGGGGGGGTATCCTATGGCTACACCTTC.

Only one count was recorded for this clone. The chain has TRBV6-1 and TRBJ2-1, with TRBD2 matching 8 bases. Germline V gene data show CDR1 as MNHNS and CDR2 as SASEGT. The CDR3 is 16 amino acids. V trimming: 3 bases; J trimming: 7 bases; junction bases outside the gene matches: 11. The CDR3 spells CASSERDGGAGNEQFF. CDR3 DNA sequence: TGTGCCAGCAGTGAGAGGGACGGGGGGGCGGGTAATGAGCAGTTCTTC.

This chain joins TRBV7-8 and TRBJ1-5; no reliable D call. CDR1 is SGHVS, CDR2 FQNEAQ, per germline. Trimming pared 1 base from V and 7 bases from J, leaving 14 bases between. CDR3 length: 15 residues. The CDR3 region is CASSLGVEVNQPQHF. CDR3 nucleotides: TGTGCCAGCAGCTTAGGGGTCGAGGTAAACCAGCCCCAGCATTTT.

This chain joins TRBV7-2 and TRBJ2-4, with D hard to call. CDR1 and CDR2 from the germline V gene are SGHTA and FQGNSA. Between the trimmed V and J ends, which lost 1 base and 0 bases, there was a span of 4 bases. The CDR3 length is 14 residues. This CDR3 is CASSLVLAKNIQYF. CDR3 nucleotides: TGTGCCAGCAGCTTAGTACTAGCCAAAAACATTCAGTACTTC.